The present TCR beta chain was sequenced within a study of blood T cell repertoires in COVID-19. Overall study context: PBMCs, B-cell-depleted T cells, or T cells were the source of the cDNA or gDNA that made up the material.

The protocol was immunoSEQ multiplex PCR, while the TCRdb copy is restricted to in-frame clones and leaves out a portion. The sample holds about 120,000 clones; 75% to 80% are singletons and the top ten take 7.9%. The sequencing input was peripheral blood. The clonotype was recovered from a human donor in a cohort sampled during active COVID-19.

In nucleotides, the CDR3 is TGTGCCAGCAGCTCCCGGGGTAGCGAAGAGACCCAGTACTTC. Encoded protein: CASSSRGSEETQYF. The V and J genes are TRBV11-3 and TRBJ2-5, with D possibly being TRBD2 (5 bases). Trimming left V 4 bases short and J 3 bases short, with 12 bases between. Per germline, CDR1 SGHNT and CDR2 YENEEA. This CDR3 region has 14 residues.